The rows below give T cell receptor beta chains drawn from one sample of a study of T-cell memory formation after mild COVID-19. A single record per CDR3 protein comes from TCRdb applying MiXCR to the 5' RACE reads. The sample gives a few hundred thousand distinct CDR3 sequences, less than 25% of which show up once; 8.4% is in the top ten. Material for sequencing was PBMCs or a T cell subset sorted from them (not recorded which). All receptors come from an adult woman who had mild COVID-19 (a few samples of this study predate the infection). Cell type and time point are not known. Each CDR3 is given with its conserved first and last residue. The D gene is left open where the match is weak. Clone size appears in some rows only: once, few, many, or a class for an expanded clone.

>TRBJ1-1|few|TRBD1|TRBV20-1
TGCAGTGCTAGCTTCAGGGGGAAGGGTGAAGCTTTCTTT
CSASFRGKGEAFF
>TRBJ1-5|few|TRBD1|TRBV19
TGTGCCAGTAGTATTTGGGGACAGGGCAATCAGCCCCAGCATTTT
CASSIWGQGNQPQHF
>TRBJ2-1|few|.|TRBV7-9
TGTGCCAGCAGCTTAGGAGGTAGTGGTGAGCAGTTCTTC
CASSLGGSGEQFF
>TRBJ2-5|few|.|TRBV20-1
TGCAGTGCTAGAGATCGGGGCAGGGGAGAGACCCAGTACTTC
CSARDRGRGETQYF
>TRBJ2-5|.|.|TRBV5-4
TGTGCCAGCAGCGTCCTAGAGACCCAGTACTTC
CASSVLETQYF
>TRBJ2-3|.|TRBD2|TRBV7-2
TGTGCCAGCAGCTTAGACCGACTAGCGGATTCTAGCACAGATACGCAGTATTTT
CASSLDRLADSSTDTQYF
>TRBJ1-4|.|.|TRBV25-1
TGTGCCAGCAGTGAATTAGGGACGGGGGAAGAAAAACTGTTTTTT
CASSELGTGEEKLFF
>TRBJ1-1|.|.|TRBV7-9
TGTGCCAGCACCCCGGGGCGGCGGGGCACTGAAGCTTTCTTT
CASTPGRRGTEAFF
>TRBJ1-2|.|.|TRBV5-5
TGTGCCAGCAGCTTGGAGGTATTCTATGGCTACACCTTC
CASSLEVFYGYTF
>TRBJ2-1|.|.|TRBV7-2
TGTGCCAGCAGCTTGAGGGACTTCACCTTAACCTACAATGAGCAGTTCTTC
CASSLRDFTLTYNEQFF
>TRBJ1-1|few|.|TRBV6-2/TRBV6-3
TGTGTACATGCCGGGACTGAGGGTTTGGAAGCTTTCTTT
CVHAGTEGLEAFF
>TRBJ2-3|.|TRBD2|TRBV20-1
TGCAGTGCTAGAGGGGGAGGGTACGCAGATACGCAGTATTTT
CSARGGGYADTQYF
>TRBJ2-1|.|TRBD2|TRBV5-4
TGTGCCAGCAGCTCCGAGAGCGGGAGGGCGATTTACAATGAGCAGTTCTTC
CASSSESGRAIYNEQFF
>TRBJ2-1|few|TRBD2|TRBV4-1
TGCGCCAGCAGCCAAGGAGCGGGGTTCAGTGAGCAGTTCTTC
CASSQGAGFSEQFF
>TRBJ2-5|.|.|TRBV12-3/TRBV12-4
TGTGCCAGCAGTTTCGGGGAAGGGACCGGGGCCCAGTACTTC
CASSFGEGTGAQYF
>TRBJ2-3|many|TRBD2|TRBV29-1
TGCAGCGTTAATAGCGGGAGAGGTGCAGATACGCAGTATTTT
CSVNSGRGADTQYF
>TRBJ1-2|.|TRBD1|TRBV18
TGTGCCAGCTCACCACTTGACAGGGGAGCTAACTATGGCTACACCTTC
CASSPLDRGANYGYTF
>TRBJ2-5|few|.|TRBV3-1
TGTGCCAGCAGCCAAAGGACCTCCCAAGAGACCCAGTACTTC
CASSQRTSQETQYF
>TRBJ1-5|many|.|TRBV29-1
TGCAGCGTTGGCGAATTCAATCAGCCCCAGCATTTT
CSVGEFNQPQHF
>TRBJ1-1|.|.|TRBV4-1
TGCGCCAGCAGTTTGATTATAGGGCAGAACACTGAAGCTTTCTTT
CASSLIIGQNTEAFF
>TRBJ2-3|.|TRBD2|TRBV5-1
TGCGCCAGCAGCTTGTTCCTATCGGGGGGGGTCACAGATACGCAGTATTTT
CASSLFLSGGVTDTQYF
>TRBJ2-3|.|TRBD2|TRBV7-6
TGTGCCACCGGGGGGGTCCTCGGCCCTAGCACAGATACGCAGTATTTT
CATGGVLGPSTDTQYF
>TRBJ1-4|.|.|TRBV15
TGTGCCACCAGCACCCTAGATGGGCGGGATTTGACTAATGAAAAACTGTTTTTT
CATSTLDGRDLTNEKLFF
>TRBJ2-7|.|TRBD1|TRBV7-2
TGTGCCAGCAGCTGGGGACAGGGGGCTCGAGGCGAGCAGTACTTC
CASSWGQGARGEQYF
>TRBJ1-2|few|.|TRBV5-6
TGTGCCAGCAGCAAGAGTGTTAACTATGGCTACACCTTC
CASSKSVNYGYTF
>TRBJ2-1|few|TRBD2|TRBV7-2
TGTGCCAGCAGCTTATCCGGGACTAGGGGAACCAATGAGCAGTTCTTC
CASSLSGTRGTNEQFF
>TRBJ2-7|.|TRBD2|TRBV7-9
TGTGCCAGCAGCGCAAATAGCGGGAGGAGCTCCTACGAGCAGTACTTC
CASSANSGRSSYEQYF
>TRBJ2-1|.|TRBD2|TRBV9
TGTGCCAGCAGCCCCCGGGGGGTAGTCAAAGGCAATGAGCAGTTCTTC
CASSPRGVVKGNEQFF
>TRBJ2-7|.|.|TRBV4-1
TGCGCCAGCAGCCAAGTAGGGAGGCAGGGCACCTACGAGCAGTACTTC
CASSQVGRQGTYEQYF
>TRBJ2-7|few|.|TRBV18
TGTGCCAGCTCACCAAGGGAAAGGGAGCAGTACTTC
CASSPREREQYF
>TRBJ2-1|.|TRBD2|TRBV2
TGTGCCAGCAGCGGGGGACTAGCGTTCAATGAGCAGTTCTTC
CASSGGLAFNEQFF
>TRBJ2-5|.|.|TRBV7-7
TGTGCCAGCAGCCAAGGGCACAGCCAAGAGACCCAGTACTTC
CASSQGHSQETQYF
>TRBJ2-3|few|TRBD1|TRBV20-1
TGCAGTGCCAGGGACAGGTGGACAGATACGCAGTATTTT
CSARDRWTDTQYF
>TRBJ2-5|few|TRBD2|TRBV3-1
TGTGCCAGCAGCCTTAGCGGGGGCCGAGGGGCCCAGTACTTC
CASSLSGGRGAQYF
>TRBJ2-5|.|.|TRBV19
TGTGCCAGTAGTATAGATTCCAGATTCCAAGAGACCCAGTACTTC
CASSIDSRFQETQYF
>TRBJ2-3|few|.|TRBV7-9
TGTGCCAGCAGCTTCATTGACAGGAATGCAGATACGCAGTATTTT
CASSFIDRNADTQYF
>TRBJ1-1|.|TRBD1|TRBV7-6
TGTGCCAGCAGCGCCGAGGGGGCTGACACTGAAGCTTTCTTT
CASSAEGADTEAFF
>TRBJ2-2|few|.|TRBV7-8
TGTGCCAGCAGTCAACTCTGGGGGCGAGGGAACACCGGGGAGCTGTTTTTT
CASSQLWGRGNTGELFF
>TRBJ1-5|.|TRBD1|TRBV15
TGTGCCACCAGCACTAGACAGGGGCATCAGCCCCAGCATTTT
CATSTRQGHQPQHF
>TRBJ2-1|.|TRBD1|TRBV20-1
TGCAGTGCTTTGGTAGAAGGGACAGTTAACAATGAGCAGTTCTTC
CSALVEGTVNNEQFF
>TRBJ2-1|many|TRBD2|TRBV5-1
TGCGCCAGCAGCCTGCATGTTAGCGGGGTCTCCTACAATGAGCAGTTCTTC
CASSLHVSGVSYNEQFF
>TRBJ1-4|few|.|TRBV4-2
TGTGCCAGCAGCCAAGATAGAACAGCAACTAATGAAAAACTGTTTTTT
CASSQDRTATNEKLFF
>TRBJ2-7|.|TRBD2|TRBV11-2
TGTGCCACCAGCTTAGATTGGGTACTAGCGGGAGAAGACTCCTACGAGCAGTACTTC
CATSLDWVLAGEDSYEQYF
>TRBJ2-5|.|.|TRBV29-1
TGCAGCGTACATGTAGCGTACAGGGCGCCCCAAGAGACCCAGTACTTC
CSVHVAYRAPQETQYF
>TRBJ2-2|.|.|TRBV27
TGTGCCAGCAGTAACACGTCAACCACCGGGGAGCTGTTTTTT
CASSNTSTTGELFF
>TRBJ1-1|.|TRBD1|TRBV11-3
TGTGCCAGCAGCCCGCAGCCCGGGACAGGACCAAACACTGAAGCTTTCTTT
CASSPQPGTGPNTEAFF
>TRBJ1-2|.|.|TRBV29-1
TGCAGCGTTGAAAGGGGCAGCCTCTATGGCTACACCTTC
CSVERGSLYGYTF
>TRBJ2-2|.|.|TRBV12-3/TRBV12-4
TGTGCCAGCAGTTCGACATTACCCGGGGAGCTGTTTTTT
CASSSTLPGELFF
>TRBJ2-7|.|TRBD2|TRBV27
TGTGCCAGCAGAGGCGGGAGGAGCTACGAGCAGTACTTC
CASRGGRSYEQYF
>TRBJ2-5|few|TRBD1|TRBV29-1
TGCAGCGGAGCCGGGACAGGGTGGGAGACCCAGTACTTC
CSGAGTGWETQYF
>TRBJ2-3|few|TRBD2|TRBV4-1
TGCGCCAGCAGCCAAGACGAATTAGCGGGGTCAATGGGGGCAGATACGCAGTATTTT
CASSQDELAGSMGADTQYF
>TRBJ1-1|.|.|TRBV4-1
TGCGCCAGCAGCCAAAGGGGGGGGACTTTGAACACTGAAGCTTTCTTT
CASSQRGGTLNTEAFF
>TRBJ1-2|.|TRBD1|TRBV5-1
TGCGCCAGCAGCTTGTCCGGGACAGCCGTCTATGGCTACACCTTC
CASSLSGTAVYGYTF